A selection of T cell receptor beta chains follows, all from one sample in a study of cytomegalovirus exposure and HLA in healthy donors. The repertoire was sequenced with immunoSEQ multiplex PCR; TCRdb's copy has only in-frame clones and lacks some. This sample yields 130,000 to 150,000 clones, of which roughly 80% are seen a single time; 2.5% to 3.5% belongs to the top ten. The specimen was PBMCs. These receptors originate from a woman aged 25 to 39 in good health and CMV-seronegative. Both conserved end residues are part of each CDR3. D genes are given only for firm matches. Only some rows state a clone size, as once, few, many or a class for expanded clones.

CDR3nt,CDR3aa,j_gene,v_gene,d_gene,abundance
TGTGCCAGCAGCCCCCGTAGCGGGGGGTCAACCGGGGAGCTGTTTTTT,CASSPRSGGSTGELFF,TRBJ2-2,TRBV7-6,TRBD2,.
TGTGCCAGCAGCTTAGGGCCAGGGCAAAACTCCTACGAGCAGTACTTC,CASSLGPGQNSYEQYF,TRBJ2-7,TRBV7-9,.,.
TGCGCCAGCAGCTTCCAGGGACTAGCGGGTCATGAGCAGTTCTTC,CASSFQGLAGHEQFF,TRBJ2-1,TRBV5-1,TRBD2,.
TGTGCCAGCAGTCCCAGACTAGCGGGGTTTGGAACAGATACGCAGTATTTT,CASSPRLAGFGTDTQYF,TRBJ2-3,TRBV28,TRBD2,.
TGTGCCAGCAGTGAGGGAGTCAAAAACACTGAAGCTTTCTTT,CASSEGVKNTEAFF,TRBJ1-1,TRBV25-1,.,.
TGTGCCAGCAGTTACTCGGGCAGCACCCCGTCCTACGAGCAGTACTTC,CASSYSGSTPSYEQYF,TRBJ2-7,TRBV6-5,.,.
TGTGCCAGTACCGCCCCTCGCAGGGGCGACACCGGGGAGCTGTTTTTT,CASTAPRRGDTGELFF,TRBJ2-2,TRBV19,.,.
TGTGCCAGCAGTTCAAGAGGATACGAGCAGTACTTC,CASSSRGYEQYF,TRBJ2-7,TRBV6-5,.,.
TGTGCCAGCCGGGGACTTCGGGAAGGAAAACTGTTTTTT,CASRGLREGKLFF,TRBJ1-4,TRBV6-6,.,.
TGTGCCAGTAGTATAGATGGGGCGGGGTCAGGCACAGATACGCAGTATTTT,CASSIDGAGSGTDTQYF,TRBJ2-3,TRBV19,.,.
TGTTCCAGCAGCTACAGCGGTAGTCTTTACAATGAGCAGTTCTTC,CSSSYSGSLYNEQFF,TRBJ2-1,TRBV7-9,.,.
TGTGCCAGCCAACACCTAGCGGGCCGCTCCTACGAGCAGTACTTC,CASQHLAGRSYEQYF,TRBJ2-7,TRBV6-5,TRBD2,.
TGTGCCTGGAGCCTTGGGCGGGACAATCAGCCCCAGCATTTT,CAWSLGRDNQPQHF,TRBJ1-5,TRBV30,.,.
TGTGCCAGTAGTAGACAGGGAATGGTAGGCACTGAAGCTTTCTTT,CASSRQGMVGTEAFF,TRBJ1-1,TRBV19,TRBD1,few
TGTGCCAGCAGCCGGGACATACAGGGGCGAGAGACCCAGTACTTC,CASSRDIQGRETQYF,TRBJ2-5,TRBV5-4,TRBD1,.
TGTGCCAGCAGCAAAGAGGAGGGGTATCAGCCCCAGCATTTT,CASSKEEGYQPQHF,TRBJ1-5,TRBV2,.,.